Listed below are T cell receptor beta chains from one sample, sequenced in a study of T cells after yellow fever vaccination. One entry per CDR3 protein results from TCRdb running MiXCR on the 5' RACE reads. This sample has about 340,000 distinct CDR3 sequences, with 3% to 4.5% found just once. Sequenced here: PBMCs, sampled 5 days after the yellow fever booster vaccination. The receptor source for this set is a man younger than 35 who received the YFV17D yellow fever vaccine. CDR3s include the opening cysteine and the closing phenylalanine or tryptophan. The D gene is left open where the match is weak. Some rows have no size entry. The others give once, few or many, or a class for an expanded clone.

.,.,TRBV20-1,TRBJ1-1,CSAPPRTRNTEAFF,TGCAGTGCTCCGCCGCGGACACGGAACACTGAAGCTTTCTTT
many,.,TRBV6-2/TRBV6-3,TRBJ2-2,CASSSLFGGELFF,TGTGCCAGCAGTTCCCTCTTCGGCGGGGAGCTGTTTTTT
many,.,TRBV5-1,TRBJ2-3,CASSLTGPIGDTQYF,TGCGCCAGCAGCTTAACAGGGCCGATAGGAGATACGCAGTATTTT
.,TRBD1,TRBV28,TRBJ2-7,CASSFPGGFHYEQYF,TGTGCCAGCAGTTTCCCAGGGGGTTTCCACTACGAGCAGTACTTC
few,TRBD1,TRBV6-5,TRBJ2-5,CASSYRQGKGETQYF,TGTGCCAGCAGTTACCGACAGGGCAAGGGAGAGACCCAGTACTTC
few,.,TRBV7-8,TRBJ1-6,CASSLYSEANSPLHF,TGTGCCAGCAGCTTATACAGTGAGGCTAATTCACCCCTCCACTTT
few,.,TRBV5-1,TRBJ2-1,CASSRSIRGSYNEQFF,TGCGCCAGCAGCCGGAGCATCCGAGGGTCCTACAATGAGCAGTTCTTC
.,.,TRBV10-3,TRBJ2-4,CAISGGKEGNIQYF,TGTGCCATCAGTGGGGGAAAAGAGGGAAACATTCAGTACTTC
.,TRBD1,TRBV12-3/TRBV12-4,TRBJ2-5,CASSRTGGLSETQYF,TGTGCCAGCAGTCGGACAGGGGGGTTATCGGAGACCCAGTACTTC
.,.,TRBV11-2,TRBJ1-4,CASSGRGGNEKLFF,TGTGCCAGCAGCGGACGAGGGGGGAATGAAAAACTGTTTTTT
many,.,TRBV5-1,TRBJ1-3,CASSPGTSSGNTIYF,TGCGCCAGCAGCCCCGGGACATCGTCTGGAAACACCATATATTTT
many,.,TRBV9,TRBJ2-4,CASSVDGTVNIQYF,TGTGCCAGCAGCGTAGATGGGACTGTAAACATTCAGTACTTC
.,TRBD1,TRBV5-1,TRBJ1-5,CASSLGDSNNQPQHF,TGCGCCAGCAGCTTGGGGGACAGTAACAATCAGCCCCAGCATTTT
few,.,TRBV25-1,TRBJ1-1,CASSEWGLGNTEAFF,TGTGCCAGCAGTGAATGGGGCCTGGGGAACACTGAAGCTTTCTTT
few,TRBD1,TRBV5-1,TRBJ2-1,CASSQRQGRSNEQFF,TGCGCCAGCAGCCAGAGACAGGGTAGAAGCAATGAGCAGTTCTTC